Below, 18 T cell receptor beta chains from the same sample are listed, as sequenced in a study of T cells in Graves' hyperthyroidism and ophthalmopathy. Amplification of TCR beta CDR3 regions used RNA as the template. The HTBI primer set drove a first-round RT-PCR of the TCR CDR3. Via MiXCR, TCRdb re-called the multiplex PCR reads, giving one row per CDR3 protein. The repertoire consists of 500,000 to 650,000 distinct CDR3 sequences, with over 45% occurring once and the leading ten covering 44%. The sample taken for sequencing was peripheral blood or thyroid tissue (not recorded which). The receptors come from an adult woman with Graves' disease, either hyperthyroidism or ophthalmopathy (not recorded which).

The CDR3 nucleotides read TGCAGCGTCGTACTAGGATCCTCCTACGAGCAGTACTTC. Translation: CSVVLGSSYEQYF. The chain links TRBV29-1 to TRBJ2-7, with D tentatively TRBD2 (5 bases). The V gene lost 6 bases and the J gene lost 0 bases, with 12 bases spanning the gap. The CDR3 consists of 13 residues. Germline V gene lookup returns CDR1 SQVTM and CDR2 ANQGSEA.

This chain connects TRBV29-1 to TRBJ2-7, with 7 bases fitting TRBD2. After removal of 4 bases from V and 4 bases from J, the junction contained 16 bases not matched to a gene. This CDR3 region has 16 residues. Per germline, CDR1 SQVTM and CDR2 ANQGSEA. The chain's CDR3 is CSVAPGVGRERYEQYF. The CDR3 nucleotides are TGCAGCGTTGCCCCGGGGGTAGGGCGGGAGAGGTACGAGCAGTACTTC.

Note on this clonotype: The germline gene is not matched at one end of the junction; a read error may be the cause. The gene calls are TRBV5-4 and TRBJ2-1, with 7 bases lining up with TRBD2. The CDR3 has 11 residues. Germline CDR1 reads SGHNT; CDR2 reads YYREEE (reference sequence). CDR3 amino acids: CASSSGGGPGF. DNA of the CDR3: TGTGCCAGCAGCTCTGGGGGAGGGCCGGGCTTC.

The V and J genes are TRBV20-1 and TRBJ1-4; no clear D. V was clipped by 3 bases and J by 10 bases, with 12 bases between them. The length of the CDR3 is 12 residues. In germline, CDR1 is DFQATT, CDR2 SNEGSKA (reference sequence). The CDR3 DNA reads as TGCAGTGCTAGTCCCGGCGTTGGAAAACTGTTTTTT. It codes for CSASPGVGKLFF.

This clonotype came up many times. This chain uses TRBV30 with TRBJ1-3; D gene unclear. Per the germline V gene, CDR1 is GTSNPN and CDR2 is SVGIG (reference sequence). The CDR3 has 12 residues. Trimming removed 2 bases from V and 0 bases from J, with 2 bases in between. DNA for the CDR3: TGTGCCTGGAGTAGCTCTGGAAACACCATATATTTT. Its protein is CAWSSSGNTIYF.

Only a few counts were recorded for this clonotype. V is TRBV29-1 and J is TRBJ2-7; TRBD1 matches 7 bases. CDR3 length: 12 residues. Germline CDR1 SQVTM, CDR2 ANQGSEA. The J segment lost 2 bases and the V segment lost 6 bases, leaving 4 bases of the junction unmatched. CDR3 nucleotides: TGCAGCGTGTCCGGGACAGCCTACGAGCAGTACTTC. Translated: CSVSGTAYEQYF.

J is TRBJ2-5 and V is TRBV10-3, with D possibly TRBD2 on 5 matching bases. This CDR3 is 14 amino acids long. Germline V CDR1 and CDR2: ENHRY, SYGVKD. Trimming took 2 bases from V and 5 from J, leaving 12 bases between them. For the CDR3, the DNA is TGTGCCATCAGTGAGAGGACTTCGGGGGAGACCCAGTACTTC. Residues: CAISERTSGETQYF.

As regards this clonotype: One end of the junction is discordant with germline, which a read error may explain. This sequence joins TRBV7-2 and TRBJ2-5; TRBD1 or TRBD2 may be the D gene (5 bases each). CDR1 SGHTA and CDR2 FQGNSA come from the germline V gene. This CDR3 has 14 amino acids. CDR3 protein: CASSQGGREETQYF. In nucleotides, the CDR3 is TGCGCCAGCAGCCAAGGAGGCAGGGAAGAGACCCAGTACTTC.

This chain connects TRBV12-3 or TRBV12-4 to TRBJ1-2, with a weak D call TRBD1 (5 bases). This CDR3 is 12 amino acids long. The germline V and J ends were trimmed by 5 bases and 12 bases, with 16 bases remaining between them. DNA of the CDR3: TGTGCCAGCAGTACCGCGGGCGGGACGAACACCTTC. Translated, it gives CASSTAGGTNTF.

This clonotype was seen at least ten times. The V gene is TRBV5-1, the J gene TRBJ2-5; D uncertain. Trimming shortened V by 0 bases and J by 4 bases, and 10 bases separated the two germline ends. In germline, CDR1 is SGHRS, CDR2 YFSETQ. The CDR3 length is 14 residues. The CDR3 is CASSLEANRETQYF. CDR3 nucleotides: TGCGCCAGCAGCTTGGAGGCAAATCGAGAGACCCAGTACTTC.

V is TRBV10-3 and J is TRBJ1-2, with 12 bases fitting TRBD1. The V and J ends lost 7 bases and 5 bases, in that order; junction bases with no gene match: 8. Germline CDR1 is ENHRY and CDR2 is SYGVKD. This CDR3 region has 15 residues. The CDR3 nucleotides read TGTGCCATCATGGGCGGGACAGGGGGCGCGTATGGCTACACCTTC. Protein: CAIMGGTGGAYGYTF.

There are a few counts of this clonotype. The chain carries TRBV29-1 and TRBJ1-2; D gene uncertain. V was clipped by 4 bases and J by 12 bases, with 9 bases between them. Germline assignment: CDR1 SQVTM and CDR2 ANQGSEA. The CDR3 runs 9 residues. CDR3 sequence reads: CSVAAGHTF. The CDR3 DNA reads as TGCAGCGTTGCTGCAGGCCACACCTTC.

This clonotype has only a few counts. The CDR3 region has the DNA TGTGCCAGCAGTCCCGGACAGGGGAGAAGAAACACCATATATTTT. Amino acids: CASSPGQGRRNTIYF. The rearrangement links TRBV12-3 or TRBV12-4 to TRBJ1-3; 9 positions agree with TRBD1. V lost 5 bases and J lost 5; bases outside the gene matches: 7. This CDR3 is 15 amino acids long.

V and J are TRBV20-1 and TRBJ2-7; D may correspond to TRBD1 or TRBD2 (6 bases each). Germline CDR1 is DFQATT and CDR2 is SNEGSKA (reference sequence). V lost 6 bases to trimming and J lost 5 bases, with 20 bases between them. There are 14 residues in the CDR3. The CDR3 loop reads CSASPGGGGHEQYF. Written as DNA, the CDR3 is TGCAGTGCATCGCCCGGAGGAGGGGGTCACGAGCAGTACTTC.

In this sample, this clonotype turned up a few times. This chain joins TRBV5-1 and TRBJ1-2; possibly TRBD1 for D (5 bases). This CDR3 has 16 residues. The germline V gene has CDR1 SGHRS and CDR2 YFSETQ. V was clipped by 0 bases and J by 1 base, with 13 bases between them. The chain's CDR3 is CASSLEQAPINYGYTF. The CDR3 DNA sequence: TGCGCCAGCAGCTTGGAACAGGCACCAATTAACTATGGCTACACCTTC.

This clonotype has at least ten counts. This chain joins TRBV5-1 and TRBJ2-7; D ambiguous. Germline CDR1 is SGHRS and CDR2 is YFSETQ. The CDR3 consists of 14 residues. Between the trimmed V and J ends, which lost 4 bases and 3 bases, there was a span of 14 bases. Here the CDR3 reads CASSSPLPHYEQYF. CDR3 sequence (DNA): TGCGCCAGCAGCAGCCCCTTACCCCACTACGAGCAGTACTTC.

V usage is TRBV20-1 and J usage is TRBJ2-5; 9 nucleotides match TRBD1. Trimming removed 6 bases from V and 4 bases from J; junction bases left unmatched: 6. CDR1 DFQATT and CDR2 SNEGSKA come from the germline V gene (reference sequence). CDR3 size: 13 residues. The CDR3 coding sequence is TGCAGTGCCAGGACAGGGGTTGGAGAGACCCAGTACTTC. Amino acid sequence: CSARTGVGETQYF.

CDR3 nucleotides: TGTGCCAGCAGCGAGGGACAGGGAATGGGGACTGAAGCTTTCTTT. Translation: CASSEGQGMGTEAFF. The rearrangement uses TRBV9 and TRBJ1-1; 9 nucleotides align to TRBD1. The CDR3 has 15 amino acids. Per germline, CDR1 SGDLS and CDR2 YYNGEE. V was clipped by 3 bases and J by 5 bases; unmatched bases: 8.